This TCR beta chain was captured in a study of blood T cells in healthy people across ages. This CDR3 has 15 residues. Trimming removed 4 bases at V and 7 bases at J, with 18 bases between. Germline values: CDR1 SNHLY, CDR2 FYNNEI. A sample-barcoded 5' primer and a J-beta primer mix were used in a second PCR of roughly 6 to 11 cycles. TCRdb reprocessed the 5' RACE reads with MiXCR, giving one entry per CDR3 protein. The table lists roughly 730,000 distinct CDR3 sequences, around three fifths of them singletons. This TCR was recovered from a man in his forties or fifties in good health. The chain has TRBV2 and TRBJ2-3; perhaps TRBD2 as D (7 bases). The sequenced material came from blood. DNA for the CDR3: TGTGCCAGCAGTGGAACAGGGAGGGGAGGAAATACGCAGTATTTT. The encoded protein is CASSGTGRGGNTQYF.